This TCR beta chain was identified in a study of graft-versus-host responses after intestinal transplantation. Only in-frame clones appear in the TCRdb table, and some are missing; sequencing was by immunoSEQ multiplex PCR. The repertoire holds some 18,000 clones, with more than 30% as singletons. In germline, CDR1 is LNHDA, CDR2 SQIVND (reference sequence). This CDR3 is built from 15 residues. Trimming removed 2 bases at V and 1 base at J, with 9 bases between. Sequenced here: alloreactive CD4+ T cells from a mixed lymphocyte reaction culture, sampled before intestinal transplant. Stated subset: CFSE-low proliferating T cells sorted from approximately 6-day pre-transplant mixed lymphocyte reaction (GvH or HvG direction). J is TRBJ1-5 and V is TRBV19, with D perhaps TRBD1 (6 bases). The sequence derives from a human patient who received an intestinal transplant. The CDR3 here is CASSIRTASNQPQHF. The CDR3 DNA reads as TGTGCCAGTAGTATAAGGACAGCCAGCAATCAGCCCCAGCATTTT.